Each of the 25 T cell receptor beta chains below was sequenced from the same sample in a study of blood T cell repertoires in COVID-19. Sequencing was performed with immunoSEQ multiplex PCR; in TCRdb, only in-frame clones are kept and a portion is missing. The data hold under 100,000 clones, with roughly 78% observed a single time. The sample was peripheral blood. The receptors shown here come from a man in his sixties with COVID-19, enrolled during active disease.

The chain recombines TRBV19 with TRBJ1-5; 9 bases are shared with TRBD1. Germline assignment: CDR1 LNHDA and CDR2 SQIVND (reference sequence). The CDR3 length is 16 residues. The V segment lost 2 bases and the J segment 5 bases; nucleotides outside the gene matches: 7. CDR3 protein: CASSILGQGTHQPQHF. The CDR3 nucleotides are TGTGCCAGTAGTATACTTGGACAGGGGACGCATCAGCCCCAGCATTTT.

The CDR3 loop is CASSLQGTDTQYF. CDR3 coding DNA: TGTGCCAGTAGTTTGCAGGGCACAGATACGCAGTATTTT. This chain links TRBV19 with TRBJ2-3; D uncertain. Germline CDR1 is LNHDA and CDR2 is SQIVND (reference sequence). V was trimmed by 5 bases and J by 1 base, leaving 7 bases between them. This CDR3 has 13 residues. The full variable domain, with the rest looked up from reference TRBV19 and TRBJ2-3, is DGGITQSPKYLFRKEGQNVTLSCEQNLNHDAMYWYRQDPGQGLRLIYYSQIVNDFQKGDIAEGYSVSREKKESFPLTVTSAQKNPTAFYLCASSLQGTDTQYFGPGTRLTVL.

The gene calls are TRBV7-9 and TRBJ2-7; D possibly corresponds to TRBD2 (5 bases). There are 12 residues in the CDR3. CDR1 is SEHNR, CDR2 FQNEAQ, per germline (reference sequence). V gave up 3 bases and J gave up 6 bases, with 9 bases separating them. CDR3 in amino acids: CASSFEGPEQYF. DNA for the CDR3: TGTGCCAGCAGCTTCGAGGGCCCCGAGCAGTACTTC. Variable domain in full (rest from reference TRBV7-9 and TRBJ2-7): DTGVSQNPRHKITKRGQNVTFRCDPISEHNRLYWYRQTLGQGPEFLTYFQNEAQLEKSRLLSDRFSAERPKGSFSTLEIQRTEQGDSAMYLCASSFEGPEQYFGPGTRLTVT.

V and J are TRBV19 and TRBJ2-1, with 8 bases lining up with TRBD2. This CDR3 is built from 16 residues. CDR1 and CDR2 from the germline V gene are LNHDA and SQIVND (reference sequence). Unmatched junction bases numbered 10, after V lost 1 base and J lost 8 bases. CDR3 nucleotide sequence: TGTGCCAGTAGTATAGTCCGGCCTAGCGGGCGGGATGAGCAGTTCTTC. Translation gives CASSIVRPSGRDEQFF.

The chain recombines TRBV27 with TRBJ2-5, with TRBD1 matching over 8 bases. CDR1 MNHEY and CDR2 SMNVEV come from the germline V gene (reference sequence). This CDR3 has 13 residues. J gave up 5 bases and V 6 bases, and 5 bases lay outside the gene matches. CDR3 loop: CASSVQGEETQYF. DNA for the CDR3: TGTGCCAGCAGCGTACAGGGGGAGGAGACCCAGTACTTC.

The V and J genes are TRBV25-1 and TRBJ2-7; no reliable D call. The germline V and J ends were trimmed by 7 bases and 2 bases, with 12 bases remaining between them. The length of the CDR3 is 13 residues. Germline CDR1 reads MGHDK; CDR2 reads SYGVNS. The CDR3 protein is CASIGGGAYEQYF. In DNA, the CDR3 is TGTGCCAGCATTGGCGGCGGTGCCTACGAGCAGTACTTC.

The DNA of the CDR3 is TGTGCCAGCACCCCAGCCGGACACCCCTACGAGCAGTACTTC. Encoded protein: CASTPAGHPYEQYF. The chain is built from TRBV27 and TRBJ2-7; D is possibly TRBD1 (5 bases). The CDR3 is made up of 14 amino acids. The germline CDR1 and CDR2 sequences are MNHEY and SMNVEV (reference sequence). Between the trimmed V and J ends, which lost 7 bases and 2 bases, there was a span of 15 bases.

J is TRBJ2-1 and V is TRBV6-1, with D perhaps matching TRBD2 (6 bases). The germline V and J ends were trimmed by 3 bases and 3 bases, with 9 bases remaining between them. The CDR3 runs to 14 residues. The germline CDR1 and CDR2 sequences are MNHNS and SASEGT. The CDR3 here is CASSEISGYNEQFF. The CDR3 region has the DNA TGTGCCAGCAGTGAGATTAGCGGCTACAATGAGCAGTTCTTC.

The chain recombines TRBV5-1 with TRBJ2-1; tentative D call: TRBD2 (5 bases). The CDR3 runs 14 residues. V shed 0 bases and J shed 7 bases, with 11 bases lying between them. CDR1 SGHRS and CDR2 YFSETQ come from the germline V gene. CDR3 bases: TGCGCCAGCAGCTTGGAGCGTTCGGGGAATGAGCAGTTCTTC. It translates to CASSLERSGNEQFF.

The CDR3 DNA reads as TGTGCCAGCAGCACTAGGCCAAAGGTCTCTGGAAACACCATATATTTT. It translates to CASSTRPKVSGNTIYF. V is TRBV7-2 and J is TRBJ1-3; D is undetermined. Trimming removed 5 bases from V and 0 bases from J, with 14 bases in between. Germline V lookup: CDR1 SGHTA, CDR2 FQGNSA. The CDR3 contains 16 residues.

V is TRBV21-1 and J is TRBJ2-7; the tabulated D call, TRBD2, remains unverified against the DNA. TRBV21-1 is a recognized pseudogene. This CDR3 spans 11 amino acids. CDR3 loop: CASSLRGEQYF. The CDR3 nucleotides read TGTGCCAGCAGCCTGCGGGGGGAGCAGTACTTC.

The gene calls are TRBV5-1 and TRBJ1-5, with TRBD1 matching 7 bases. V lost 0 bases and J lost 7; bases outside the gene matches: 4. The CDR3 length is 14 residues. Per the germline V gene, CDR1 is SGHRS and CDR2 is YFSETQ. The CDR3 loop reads CASSLVAGGQPQHF. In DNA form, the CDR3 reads TGCGCCAGCAGCTTGGTGGCAGGGGGACAGCCCCAGCATTTT. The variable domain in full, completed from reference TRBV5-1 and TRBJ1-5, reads KAGVTQTPRYLIKTRGQQVTLSCSPISGHRSVSWYQQTPGQGLQFLFEYFSETQRNKGNFPGRFSGRQFSNSRSEMNVSTLELGDSALYLCASSLVAGGQPQHFGDGTRLSIL.

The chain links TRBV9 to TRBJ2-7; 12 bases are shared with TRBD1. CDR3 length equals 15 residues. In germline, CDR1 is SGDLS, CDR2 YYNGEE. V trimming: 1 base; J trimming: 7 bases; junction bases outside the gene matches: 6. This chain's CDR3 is CASSVNWDRGREQYF. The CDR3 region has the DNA TGTGCCAGCAGCGTAAATTGGGACAGGGGGCGTGAGCAGTACTTC.

CDR3 loop: CAIGGREGFNEQFF. The CDR3 DNA follows: TGTGCCATCGGAGGGAGGGAGGGGTTCAATGAGCAGTTCTTC. The chain employs TRBV10-3 and TRBJ2-1; TRBD2 aligns across 7 bases. Germline V gene sequence: CDR1 ENHRY, CDR2 SYGVKD. J was trimmed by 6 bases and V by 8 bases; bases with no gene match: 10. The CDR3 loop spans 14 amino acids.

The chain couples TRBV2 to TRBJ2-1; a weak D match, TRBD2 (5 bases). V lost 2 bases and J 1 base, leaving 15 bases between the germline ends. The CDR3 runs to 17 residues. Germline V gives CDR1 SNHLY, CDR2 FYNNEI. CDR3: CASSERVASRSYNEQFF. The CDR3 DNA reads TGTGCCAGCAGTGAAAGGGTAGCTAGCAGGTCCTACAATGAGCAGTTCTTC.

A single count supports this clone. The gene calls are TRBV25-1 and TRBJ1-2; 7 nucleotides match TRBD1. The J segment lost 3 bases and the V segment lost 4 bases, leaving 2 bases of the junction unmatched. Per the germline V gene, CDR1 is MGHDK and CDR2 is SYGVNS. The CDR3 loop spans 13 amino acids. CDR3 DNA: TGTGCCAGCAGTGTACAGGGGCACTATGGCTACACCTTC. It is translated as CASSVQGHYGYTF.

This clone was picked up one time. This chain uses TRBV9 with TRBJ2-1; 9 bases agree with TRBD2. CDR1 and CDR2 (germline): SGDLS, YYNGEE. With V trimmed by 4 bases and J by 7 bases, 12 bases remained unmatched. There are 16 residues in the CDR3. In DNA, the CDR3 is TGTGCCAGCAGCCCCCCCGGGGCTAGCGGGATTAATGAGCAGTTCTTC. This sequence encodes CASSPPGASGINEQFF.

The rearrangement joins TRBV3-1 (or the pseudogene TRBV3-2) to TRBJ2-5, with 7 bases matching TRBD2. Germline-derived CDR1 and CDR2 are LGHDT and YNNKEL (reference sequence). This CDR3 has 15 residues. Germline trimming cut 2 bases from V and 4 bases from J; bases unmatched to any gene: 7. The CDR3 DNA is TGTGCCAGCAGCCAACCCTTCCCGGGAGGAGAGACCCAGTACTTC. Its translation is CASSQPFPGGETQYF.

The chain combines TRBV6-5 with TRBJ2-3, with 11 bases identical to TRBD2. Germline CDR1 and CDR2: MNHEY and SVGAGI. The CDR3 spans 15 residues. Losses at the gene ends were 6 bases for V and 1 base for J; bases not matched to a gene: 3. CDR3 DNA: TGTGCCAGCAGGCTAGCGGGAGGAGGCACAGATACGCAGTATTTT. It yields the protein CASRLAGGGTDTQYF.

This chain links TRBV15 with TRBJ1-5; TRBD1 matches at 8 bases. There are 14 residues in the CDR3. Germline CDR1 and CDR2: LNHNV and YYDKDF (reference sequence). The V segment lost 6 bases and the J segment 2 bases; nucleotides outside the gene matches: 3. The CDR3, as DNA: TGTGCCACCAGGTTACAGGGGGGCAATCAGCCCCAGCATTTT. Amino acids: CATRLQGGNQPQHF.

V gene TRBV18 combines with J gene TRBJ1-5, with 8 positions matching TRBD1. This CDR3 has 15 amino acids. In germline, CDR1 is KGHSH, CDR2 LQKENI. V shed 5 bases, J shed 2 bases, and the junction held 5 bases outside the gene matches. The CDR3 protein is CASSRDRSGNQPQHF. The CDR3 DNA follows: TGTGCCAGCTCAAGGGACAGGTCCGGCAATCAGCCCCAGCATTTT.

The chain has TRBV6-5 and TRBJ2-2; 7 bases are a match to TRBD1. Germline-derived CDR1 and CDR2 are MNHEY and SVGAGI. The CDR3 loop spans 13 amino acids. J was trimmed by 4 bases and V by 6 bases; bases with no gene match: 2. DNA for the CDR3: TGTGCCAGCAGAGGACAGGCCACCGGGGAGCTGTTTTTT. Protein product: CASRGQATGELFF.

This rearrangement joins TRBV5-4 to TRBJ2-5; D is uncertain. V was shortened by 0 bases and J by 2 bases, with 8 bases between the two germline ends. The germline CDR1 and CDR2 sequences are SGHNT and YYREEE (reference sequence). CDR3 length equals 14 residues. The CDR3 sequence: CASSLGQRQETQYF. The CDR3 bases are TGTGCCAGCAGCTTGGGCCAGCGACAAGAGACCCAGTACTTC.

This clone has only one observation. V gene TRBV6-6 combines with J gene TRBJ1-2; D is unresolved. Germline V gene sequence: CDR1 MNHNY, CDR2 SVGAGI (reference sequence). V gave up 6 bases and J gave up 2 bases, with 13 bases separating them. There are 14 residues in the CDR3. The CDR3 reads CASSSGSLNYGYTF. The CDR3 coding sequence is TGTGCCAGCAGCTCCGGTTCTCTCAACTATGGCTACACCTTC.

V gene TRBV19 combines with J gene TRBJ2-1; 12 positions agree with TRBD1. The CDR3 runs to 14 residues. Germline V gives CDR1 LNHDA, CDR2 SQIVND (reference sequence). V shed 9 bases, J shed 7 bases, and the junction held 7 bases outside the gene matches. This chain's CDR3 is CASIPGQGANEQFF. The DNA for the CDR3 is TGTGCCAGCATACCGGGACAGGGGGCAAATGAGCAGTTCTTC.